This T cell receptor beta chain was recorded in a study of T cell responses to AZD1222 COVID-19 vaccine. About the study: Analysis merged second doses at about 4 or about 12 weeks.

Regarding this clone: Antigen specificity is unknown.

Only in-frame clones appear in the TCRdb table, and some are missing; sequencing was by immunoSEQ multiplex PCR. This table has roughly 120,000 clones, about 85% appearing once. This CDR3 is built from 15 residues. CDR1 is SGHDT and CDR2 is YYEEEE in the germline V gene. The ends were cut back, 2 bases at V and 11 bases at J, with 22 bases in the middle. The study's findings and limits: Spike regions recognized by vaccine-associated CD4 TCRs spanned the protein, led by 160-218 and 743-854.

The TCR was taken from an adult in good health. This rearrangement joins TRBV5-6 to TRBJ1-1; weak D call: TRBD1 (5 bases). The source was peripheral blood, collected on day 0 of AZD1222 vaccination. CDR3 sequence reads: CASSFRGGAPLGAFF. In DNA form, the CDR3 reads TGTGCCAGCAGCTTCCGAGGAGGGGCCCCCCTTGGGGCTTTCTTT. The full variable domain, with the rest looked up from reference TRBV5-6 and TRBJ1-1, is DAGVTQSPTHLIKTRGQQVTLRCSPKSGHDTVSWYQQALGQGPQFIFQYYEEEERQRGNFPDRFSGHQFPNYSSELNVNALLLGDSALYLCASSFRGGAPLGAFFGQGTRLTVV.